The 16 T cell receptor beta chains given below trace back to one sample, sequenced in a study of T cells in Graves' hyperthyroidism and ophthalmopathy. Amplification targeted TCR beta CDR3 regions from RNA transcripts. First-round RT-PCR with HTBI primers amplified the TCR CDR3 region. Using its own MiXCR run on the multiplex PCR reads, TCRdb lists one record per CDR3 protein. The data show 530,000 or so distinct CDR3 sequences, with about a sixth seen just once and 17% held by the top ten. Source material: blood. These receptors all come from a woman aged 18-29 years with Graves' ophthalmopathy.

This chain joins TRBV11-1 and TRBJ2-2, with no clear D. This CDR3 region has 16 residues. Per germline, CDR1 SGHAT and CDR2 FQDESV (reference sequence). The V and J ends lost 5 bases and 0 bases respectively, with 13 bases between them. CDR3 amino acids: CASSVDANPNTGELFF. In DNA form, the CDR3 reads TGTGCCAGCAGCGTAGACGCTAACCCGAACACCGGGGAGCTGTTTTTT.

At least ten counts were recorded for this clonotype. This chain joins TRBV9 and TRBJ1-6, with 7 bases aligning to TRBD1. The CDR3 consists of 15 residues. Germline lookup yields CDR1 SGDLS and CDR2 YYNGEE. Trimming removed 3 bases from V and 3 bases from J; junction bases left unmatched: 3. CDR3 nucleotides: TGTGCCAGCAGCGATGGACAGGACTATAATTCACCCCTCCACTTT. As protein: CASSDGQDYNSPLHF.

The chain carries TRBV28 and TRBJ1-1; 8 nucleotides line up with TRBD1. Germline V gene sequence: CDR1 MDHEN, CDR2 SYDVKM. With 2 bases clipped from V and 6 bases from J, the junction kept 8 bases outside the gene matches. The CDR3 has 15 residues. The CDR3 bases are TGTGCCAGCAGTTTACAGGACAGGGTAGGCTCTGAAGCTTTCTTT. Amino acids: CASSLQDRVGSEAFF. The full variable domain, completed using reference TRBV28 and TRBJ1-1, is DVKVTQSSRYLVKRTGEKVFLECVQDMDHENMFWYRQDPGLGLRLIYFSYDVKMKEKGDIPEGYSVSREKKERFSLILESASTNQTSMYLCASSLQDRVGSEAFFGQGTRLTVV.

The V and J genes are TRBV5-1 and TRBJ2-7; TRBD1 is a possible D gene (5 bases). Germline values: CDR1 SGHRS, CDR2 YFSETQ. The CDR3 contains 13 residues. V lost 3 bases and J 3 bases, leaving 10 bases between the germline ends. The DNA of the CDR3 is TGCGCCAGCAGCTGGCAGGGTGGCTACGAGCAGTACTTC. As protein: CASSWQGGYEQYF.

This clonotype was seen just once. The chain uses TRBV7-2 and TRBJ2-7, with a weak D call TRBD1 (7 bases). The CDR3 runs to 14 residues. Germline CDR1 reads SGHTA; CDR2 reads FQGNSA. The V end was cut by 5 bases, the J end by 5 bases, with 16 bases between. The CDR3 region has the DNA TGTGCCAGCAGCGCGGGACAGTGGGCGAACGAGCAGTACTTC. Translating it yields CASSAGQWANEQYF.

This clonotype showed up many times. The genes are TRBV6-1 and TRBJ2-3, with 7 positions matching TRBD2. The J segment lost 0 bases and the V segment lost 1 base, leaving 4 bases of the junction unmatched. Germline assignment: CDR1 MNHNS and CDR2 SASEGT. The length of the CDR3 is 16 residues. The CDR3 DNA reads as TGTGCCAGCAGTGAAGTTGGCGGGGGAAGCACAGATACGCAGTATTTT. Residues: CASSEVGGGSTDTQYF.

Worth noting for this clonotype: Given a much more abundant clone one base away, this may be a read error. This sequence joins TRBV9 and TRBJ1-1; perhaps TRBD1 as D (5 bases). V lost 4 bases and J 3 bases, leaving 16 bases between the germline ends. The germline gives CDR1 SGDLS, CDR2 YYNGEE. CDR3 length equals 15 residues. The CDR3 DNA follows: TGTGCCAGCAGCTTCGGACGGGGGGGGTACACTGAAGCTTTCTTT. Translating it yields CASSFGRGGYTEAFF.

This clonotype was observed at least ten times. The CDR3 DNA reads as TGTGCCAGCAGCTTTGTCACGTCCTACGAGCAGTACTTC. This translates into CASSFVTSYEQYF. The rearrangement joins TRBV5-6 to TRBJ2-7; D is unclear. Germline CDR1 SGHDT, CDR2 YYEEEE. The length of the CDR3 is 13 residues. Trimming stripped 2 bases from V and 1 base from J, with 7 bases between.

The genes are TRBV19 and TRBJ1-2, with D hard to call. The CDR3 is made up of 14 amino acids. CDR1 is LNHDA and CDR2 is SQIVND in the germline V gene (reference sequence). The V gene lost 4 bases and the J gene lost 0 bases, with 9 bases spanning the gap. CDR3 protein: CASSKVSPNYGYTF. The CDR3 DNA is TGTGCCAGTAGTAAAGTCAGTCCTAACTATGGCTACACCTTC. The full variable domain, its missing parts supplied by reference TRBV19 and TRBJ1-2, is DGGITQSPKYLFRKEGQNVTLSCEQNLNHDAMYWYRQDPGQGLRLIYYSQIVNDFQKGDIAEGYSVSREKKESFPLTVTSAQKNPTAFYLCASSKVSPNYGYTFGSGTRLTVV.

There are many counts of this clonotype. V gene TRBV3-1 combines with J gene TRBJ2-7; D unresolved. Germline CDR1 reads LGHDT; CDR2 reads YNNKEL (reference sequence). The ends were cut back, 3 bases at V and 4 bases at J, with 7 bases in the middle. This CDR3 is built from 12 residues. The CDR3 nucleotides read TGTGCCAGCAGCCATGGAGTTTACGAGCAGTACTTC. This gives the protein CASSHGVYEQYF.

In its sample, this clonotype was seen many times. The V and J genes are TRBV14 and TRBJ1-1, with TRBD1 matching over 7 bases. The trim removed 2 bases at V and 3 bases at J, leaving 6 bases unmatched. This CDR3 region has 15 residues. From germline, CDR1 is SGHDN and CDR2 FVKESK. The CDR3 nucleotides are TGTGCCAGCAGCCAAAACAGGGGAAGGTACACTGAAGCTTTCTTT. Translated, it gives CASSQNRGRYTEAFF.

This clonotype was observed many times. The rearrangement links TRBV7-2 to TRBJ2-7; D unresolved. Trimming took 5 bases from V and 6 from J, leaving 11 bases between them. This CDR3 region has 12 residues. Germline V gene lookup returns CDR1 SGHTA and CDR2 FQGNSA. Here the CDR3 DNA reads TGTGCCAGCAGCGAATACAGCATCGAGCAGTACTTC. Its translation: CASSEYSIEQYF.

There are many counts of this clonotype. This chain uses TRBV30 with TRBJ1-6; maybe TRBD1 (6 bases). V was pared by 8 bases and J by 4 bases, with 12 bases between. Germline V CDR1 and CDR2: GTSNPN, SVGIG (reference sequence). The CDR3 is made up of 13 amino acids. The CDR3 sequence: CASTGQYNSPLHF. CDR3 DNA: TGTGCCAGCACCGGACAGTATAATTCACCCCTCCACTTT.

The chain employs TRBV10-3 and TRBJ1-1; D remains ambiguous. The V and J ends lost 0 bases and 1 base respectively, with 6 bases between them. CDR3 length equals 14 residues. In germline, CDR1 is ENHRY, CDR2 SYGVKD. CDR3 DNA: TGTGCCATCAGTGAGTCGATGGAGAACACTGAAGCTTTCTTT. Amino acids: CAISESMENTEAFF.

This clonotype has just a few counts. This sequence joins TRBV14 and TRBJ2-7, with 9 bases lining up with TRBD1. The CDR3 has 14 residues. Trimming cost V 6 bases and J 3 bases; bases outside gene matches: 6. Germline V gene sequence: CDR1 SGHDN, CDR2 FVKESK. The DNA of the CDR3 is TGTGCCAGCAGGCCCACGGGACAGGGCTACGAGCAGTACTTC. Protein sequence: CASRPTGQGYEQYF.

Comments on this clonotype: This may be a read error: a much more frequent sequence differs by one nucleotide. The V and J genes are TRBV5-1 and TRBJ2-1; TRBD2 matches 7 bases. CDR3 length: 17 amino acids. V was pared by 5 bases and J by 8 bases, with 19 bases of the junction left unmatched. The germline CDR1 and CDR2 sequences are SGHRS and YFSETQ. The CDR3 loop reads CASSRGTTGPPPHEQFF. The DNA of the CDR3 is TGCGCCAGCAGTCGGGGGACTACGGGACCACCGCCCCATGAGCAGTTCTTC.